One sample yielded the 14 T cell receptor beta chains listed below, sequenced in a study of cytomegalovirus exposure and HLA in healthy donors. Data came from immunoSEQ multiplex PCR; TCRdb stores just in-frame clones and leaves some out. The sample carries roughly 56,000 clones, roughly 94% recorded once. Input material: PBMCs. The receptors stem from a man aged 18 to 30 in good health and CMV-seronegative.

The V and J genes are TRBV7-2 and TRBJ2-7; 9 nucleotides align to TRBD2. CDR1 SGHTA and CDR2 FQGNSA come from the germline V gene. This CDR3 is built from 14 residues. V lost 1 base and J lost 3; bases outside the gene matches: 1. DNA of the CDR3: TGTGCCAGCAGCTTAGTAGCGGGGGACTACGAGCAGTACTTC. This sequence encodes CASSLVAGDYEQYF.

The rearrangement uses TRBV9 and TRBJ2-7; 11 bases are shared with TRBD2. This CDR3 comprises 14 residues. Germline V CDR1 and CDR2: SGDLS, YYNGEE. V trimming: 1 base; J trimming: 6 bases; junction bases outside the gene matches: 3. CDR3 loop: CASSVLAGGPEQYF. The CDR3 coding sequence is TGTGCCAGCAGCGTACTAGCGGGAGGCCCCGAGCAGTACTTC.

The chain couples TRBV7-2 to TRBJ2-3, with 8 positions matching TRBD2. The CDR3 spans 15 residues. Losses at the gene ends were 0 bases for V and 6 bases for J; bases not matched to a gene: 5. Per the germline V gene, CDR1 is SGHTA and CDR2 is FQGNSA. Here the CDR3 reads CASSLAAGGIDTQYF. CDR3 nucleotide sequence: TGTGCCAGCAGCTTAGCCGCGGGAGGTATTGATACGCAGTATTTT.

The chain is built from TRBV7-8 and TRBJ1-3, with 12 bases matching TRBD1. The CDR3 totals 14 residues. CDR1 is SGHVS and CDR2 is FQNEAQ in the germline V gene. V lost 5 bases to trimming and J lost 7 bases; unmatched junction nucleotides: 3. CDR3 coding DNA: TGTGCCAGCAGCACCGGGACAGGGGGCAACACCATATATTTT. Translation gives CASSTGTGGNTIYF. The entire variable domain, with the rest obtained from reference TRBV7-8 and TRBJ1-3, is as follows: GAGVSQSPRYKVAKRGQDVALRCDPISGHVSLFWYQQALGQGPEFLTYFQNEAQLDKSGLPSDRFFAERPEGSVSTLKIQRTQQEDSAVYLCASSTGTGGNTIYFGEGSWLTVV.

V and J are TRBV28 and TRBJ1-1, with no clear D. This CDR3 region has 16 residues. Per germline, CDR1 MDHEN and CDR2 SYDVKM. Trimming shortened V by 2 bases and J by 4 bases, and 17 bases separated the two germline ends. The CDR3 protein is CASSLSGGSGSTEAFF. For the CDR3, the DNA is TGTGCCAGCAGTTTAAGTGGAGGGTCGGGATCCACTGAAGCTTTCTTT.

V is TRBV11-3 and J is TRBJ1-3; 7 positions match TRBD1. Germline CDR1 and CDR2: SGHNT and YENEEA. CDR3 size: 14 residues. Trimming removed 3 bases from V and 3 bases from J; junction bases left unmatched: 2. CDR3: CASSLTGIGNTIYF. The CDR3 nucleotides are TGTGCCAGCAGCTTGACAGGGATTGGAAACACCATATATTTT.

V and J are TRBV6-6 and TRBJ1-5; the D is unclear. Germline V gene sequence: CDR1 MNHNY, CDR2 SVGAGI (reference sequence). CDR3 length: 13 residues. Trimming stripped 2 bases from V and 3 bases from J, with 5 bases between. Here the CDR3 DNA reads TGTGCCAGCAGTTACAGCTCCAATCAGCCCCAGCATTTT. Translation: CASSYSSNQPQHF.

Of note for this clone: Mismatch with germline at one junction end may stem from a read error. The genes are TRBV2 and TRBJ2-1; 7 bases map to TRBD1. CDR3 length: 16 amino acids. The V gene's germline CDR1 is SNHLY and CDR2 FYNNEI. The CDR3 sequence: CASSYLRQGAYKEQFF. The CDR3 nucleotides read TGTGCCAGCAGTTACTTACGACAGGGCGCTTACAAGGAGCAGTTCTTC.

The rearrangement links TRBV6-5 to TRBJ2-3; a weak D match, TRBD1 (5 bases). CDR3 size: 14 residues. V lost 0 bases and J lost 6, with 10 bases in between. Looked up from germline, CDR1 is MNHEY and CDR2 is SVGAGI. The chain's CDR3 is CASSYSIAGDTQYF. The CDR3 DNA reads as TGTGCCAGCAGTTACTCCATCGCAGGGGATACGCAGTATTTT.

The V and J genes are TRBV7-9 and TRBJ2-3; possible D gene TRBD1, 5 bases. Trimming left V 5 bases short and J 8 bases short, with 23 bases between. The CDR3 sequence is 16 residues long. The V gene's germline CDR1 is SEHNR and CDR2 FQNEAQ (reference sequence). CDR3 in DNA: TGTGCCAGCAGCCCCCGACAAGGGGCGGTTGGAGCTACGCAGTATTTT. Translating gives CASSPRQGAVGATQYF.

The rearrangement uses TRBV4-3 and TRBJ1-5; D is uncertain. Germline CDR1 reads LGHNA; CDR2 reads YSLEER. The V end lost 1 base, the J end lost 3 bases, and 10 bases lay between the germline ends. The CDR3 totals 15 residues. The CDR3 sequence is CASSQGREFNQPQHF. In nucleotides, the CDR3 is TGCGCCAGCAGCCAAGGCCGGGAGTTCAATCAGCCCCAGCATTTT.

The rearrangement uses TRBV7-2 and TRBJ2-7; D gene ambiguous. Looked up from germline, CDR1 is SGHTA and CDR2 is FQGNSA. V dropped 1 base and J dropped 6 bases, with 16 bases sitting between them. The CDR3 loop spans 15 amino acids. The CDR3: CASSLELWQNREQYF. CDR3 in DNA: TGTGCCAGCAGCTTAGAATTATGGCAGAACCGCGAGCAGTACTTC.

The rearrangement uses TRBV4-1 and TRBJ1-1, with D possibly TRBD1 on 6 matching bases. Per germline, CDR1 MGHRA and CDR2 YSYEKL. This CDR3 has 14 amino acids. Trimming took off 6 bases at V and 4 bases at J, with 15 bases between the two ends. The CDR3, as DNA: TGCGCCAGCAGTGCGGACAGTACTTTCACTGAAGCTTTCTTT. This gives the protein CASSADSTFTEAFF.

The genes are TRBV29-1 and TRBJ2-1, with 8 bases fitting TRBD2. Unmatched junction bases numbered 8, after V lost 6 bases and J lost 4 bases. This CDR3 has 14 amino acids. Germline assignment: CDR1 SQVTM and CDR2 ANQGSEA. The CDR3 DNA sequence: TGCAGCGTCTCGATTAGCGGGGTTTACAATGAGCAGTTCTTC. Translated, it gives CSVSISGVYNEQFF.